These T cell receptor beta chains were read from a single sample in a study of type 1 regulatory T cells. These receptors' targets are unknown. TCRdb analysed the reads with MiXCR anew, one entry per CDR3 protein. Of about 60,000 distinct CDR3 sequences listed, 60% to 80% are singletons. Sequenced material: cultured non-Tr1 T cells, either the whole culture or a sorted T cell fraction (not recorded which). These TCRs come from a human donor in good health. Each CDR3 is given with its conserved first and last residue. The D gene is left open where the match is weak. Not all rows give a size; the values are once, few, many and, for expanded clones, a class.

CDR3 | DNA | D | J | V | size
CASSQDGTAGEQFF | TGTGCCAGCAGCCAAGATGGGACCGCAGGGGAGCAGTTCTTC | . | TRBJ2-1 | TRBV3-1 | .
CASSLISGSTDTQYF | TGTGCCAGCAGCTTGATTAGCGGGAGCACAGATACGCAGTATTTT | TRBD2 | TRBJ2-3 | TRBV7-2 | few
CASSQDLGQFAEQYF | TGCGCCAGCAGCCAAGATCTTGGTCAGTTCGCCGAGCAGTACTTC | . | TRBJ2-7 | TRBV4-3 | few
CATSRGKYYQGLAGGSDTQYF | TGTGCCACCAGCAGAGGGAAATACTACCAGGGACTAGCGGGAGGGTCAGATACGCAGTATTTT | TRBD2 | TRBJ2-3 | TRBV15 | .
CASTSGRVYEQFF | TGTGCCAGCACCAGCGGGAGGGTATATGAGCAGTTCTTC | TRBD2 | TRBJ2-1 | TRBV6-1 | .
CASSLWDSFTDTQYF | TGTGCCAGCTCACTTTGGGACTCTTTCACAGATACGCAGTATTTT | . | TRBJ2-3 | TRBV18 | .
CASSPGTGGVQAFF | TGCGCCAGCAGCCCTGGGACAGGGGGCGTCCAAGCTTTCTTT | TRBD1 | TRBJ1-1 | TRBV5-1 | .
CASTGTSGFKDTGELFF | TGTGCCAGCACCGGGACTAGCGGCTTCAAGGACACCGGGGAGCTGTTTTTT | TRBD2 | TRBJ2-2 | TRBV2 | .
CASSRGLAGAETQYF | TGTGCCAGCAGCAGAGGACTAGCGGGAGCAGAGACCCAGTACTTC | TRBD2 | TRBJ2-5 | TRBV7-9 | few
CASREDRTDTQYF | TGTGCCAGCAGAGAAGACAGGACAGATACGCAGTATTTT | . | TRBJ2-3 | TRBV6-2/TRBV6-3 | many
CASSFAERQYNEQFF | TGTGCCAGCAGCTTCGCCGAGCGGCAATACAATGAGCAGTTCTTC | . | TRBJ2-1 | TRBV5-6 | .
CSATGSNQPQHF | TGCAGTGCTACGGGGTCTAATCAGCCCCAGCATTTT | . | TRBJ1-5 | TRBV20-1 | .
CASRLQGQTEAFF | TGTGCCAGCAGACTACAGGGGCAGACTGAAGCTTTCTTT | TRBD1 | TRBJ1-1 | TRBV3-1 | .
CASSLGPAGVNEQFF | TGTGCCAGCAGCTTAGGTCCTGCGGGAGTAAATGAGCAGTTCTTC | TRBD2 | TRBJ2-1 | TRBV11-2 | .
CASSRGLTNEKLFF | TGCGCCAGCAGCCGCGGGTTGACTAATGAAAAACTGTTTTTT | . | TRBJ1-4 | TRBV5-1 | few
CASSFSASGSSTDTQYF | TGTGCCAGCAGTTTCTCGGCTAGCGGGAGTAGTACAGATACGCAGTATTTT | TRBD2 | TRBJ2-3 | TRBV28 | few
CASSPSAGANTGELFF | TGTGCCAGCAGCCCATCAGCGGGAGCGAACACCGGGGAGCTGTTTTTT | TRBD2 | TRBJ2-2 | TRBV7-3 | .
CASSPSSDEQFF | TGTGCCAGCAGTCCTAGCAGCGATGAGCAGTTCTTC | . | TRBJ2-1 | TRBV12-3/TRBV12-4 | .
CASSLRRLITEAFF | TGTGCCAGCAGTTTAAGGCGACTCATCACTGAAGCTTTCTTT | . | TRBJ1-1 | TRBV28 | .
CACSLVWASGRTTFDEQFF | TGTGCCTGCAGCTTAGTGTGGGCTAGCGGGAGGACTACATTCGATGAGCAGTTCTTC | TRBD2 | TRBJ2-1 | TRBV7-2 | .
CASIEELAFF | TGTGCCAGCATTGAGGAATTAGCTTTCTTT | . | TRBJ1-1 | TRBV6-1 | .
CSARLLVGGGRLYEQYF | TGCAGTGCTAGACTTTTGGTCGGGGGCGGGAGACTATACGAGCAGTACTTC | . | TRBJ2-7 | TRBV20-1 | .
CASSQQNPGLGVEQFF | TGTGCCAGCAGTCAACAAAACCCGGGACTAGGGGTTGAGCAGTTCTTC | TRBD2 | TRBJ2-1 | TRBV27 | .
CATSIPQGAGGYTF | TGTGCCACCAGCATCCCACAGGGGGCCGGTGGCTACACCTTC | TRBD1 | TRBJ1-2 | TRBV15 | .
CASSLVIRDYGYTF | TGTGCCAGCAGCTTGGTGATCAGGGATTATGGCTACACCTTC | . | TRBJ1-2 | TRBV5-6 | .
CASSFRTSGTSGLKDTQYF | TGTGCCAGCAGTTTTCGAACCTCCGGGACTAGCGGTCTCAAGGATACGCAGTATTTT | TRBD2 | TRBJ2-3 | TRBV12-3/TRBV12-4 | .
CVSSEGAHNEQFF | TGTGTCAGCAGTGAGGGGGCTCACAATGAGCAGTTCTTC | TRBD1 | TRBJ2-1 | TRBV6-1 | .
CSASGGQGTYSYTF | TGCAGTGCTAGCGGTGGACAGGGCACGTATAGCTACACCTTC | TRBD1 | TRBJ1-2 | TRBV20-1 | few
CSARYQADTQYF | TGCAGTGCTAGATATCAAGCAGATACGCAGTATTTT | . | TRBJ2-3 | TRBV20-1 | .
CASSVDGRSDTQYF | TGTGCCAGCAGCGTAGATGGCCGGTCAGATACGCAGTATTTT | . | TRBJ2-3 | TRBV9 | .
CASSTRTGNYEQYF | TGTGCCAGCAGCACGCGGACAGGAAACTACGAGCAGTACTTC | TRBD1 | TRBJ2-7 | TRBV5-4 | .
CTSSQVPGGTQYF | TGCACCAGCAGCCAAGTCCCTGGGGGGACCCAGTACTTC | . | TRBJ2-5 | TRBV1 | .
CSARDWAGTYNEQFF | TGCAGTGCTAGAGATTGGGCCGGGACCTACAATGAGCAGTTCTTC | . | TRBJ2-1 | TRBV20-1 | few
CASTQNTGELFF | TGTGCCAGTACACAGAACACCGGGGAGCTGTTTTTT | . | TRBJ2-2 | TRBV7-2 | few
CSARTSGRPEQFF | TGCAGTGCCAGGACTAGCGGCCGGCCTGAGCAGTTCTTC | TRBD2 | TRBJ2-1 | TRBV20-1 | .
CASSEALSDTGELFF | TGTGCCAGCTCGGAGGCCCTATCTGACACCGGGGAGCTGTTTTTT | . | TRBJ2-2 | TRBV7-9 | .
CASSLEAWGMGADTQYF | TGTGCCAGCAGCTTAGAAGCGTGGGGAATGGGGGCAGATACGCAGTATTTT | . | TRBJ2-3 | TRBV7-2 | .
CASGQGIASYEQYF | TGTGCCAGCGGGCAGGGGATCGCGTCCTACGAGCAGTACTTC | . | TRBJ2-7 | TRBV2 | .
CATSSTRRDSRRFYEQYF | TGTGCCACCAGCAGCACCCGACGGGACTCTCGTAGGTTCTACGAGCAGTACTTC | . | TRBJ2-7 | TRBV15 | .
CSARDRLAGDGETQYF | TGCAGTGCTAGAGATCGACTAGCGGGAGATGGGGAGACCCAGTACTTC | TRBD2 | TRBJ2-5 | TRBV20-1 | .
CASREGVQPQHF | TGTGCCAGCAGGGAGGGGGTTCAGCCCCAGCATTTT | . | TRBJ1-5 | TRBV6-2/TRBV6-3 | .
CASSQAQGEQYF | TGTGCCAGCAGCCAAGCCCAGGGCGAGCAGTACTTC | . | TRBJ2-7 | TRBV14 | once
CSARISGVPSYNEQFF | TGCAGTGCTAGAATTTCGGGGGTGCCCTCCTACAATGAGCAGTTCTTC | . | TRBJ2-1 | TRBV20-1 | .
CASFPGHSYGYTF | TGTGCCAGCTTTCCGGGACACAGCTATGGCTACACCTTC | . | TRBJ1-2 | TRBV19 | .
CASSLQGLAGDPYEQYF | TGTGCCAGCAGTCTGCAGGGACTAGCGGGAGATCCCTACGAGCAGTACTTC | TRBD2 | TRBJ2-7 | TRBV6-1 | few
CASSRYSGESYEQYF | TGTGCCAGCAGCCGATATAGCGGGGAGAGCTACGAGCAGTACTTC | TRBD2 | TRBJ2-7 | TRBV11-2 | once
CASSFRVTYEQYF | TGTGCCAGCAGCTTTAGGGTAACCTACGAGCAGTACTTC | . | TRBJ2-7 | TRBV7-2 | few
CASTLLEATDTQYF | TGCGCCAGCACTCTACTAGAGGCCACAGATACGCAGTATTTT | . | TRBJ2-3 | TRBV10-2 | many
CASSWFSPPGRGRNTEAFF | TGTGCCAGCAGTTGGTTCTCTCCTCCAGGAAGGGGAAGGAACACTGAAGCTTTCTTT | . | TRBJ1-1 | TRBV28 | few